The TCR beta chain described here comes from a study of CXCR3-negative and CXCR3-positive naive CD8 T cells. The method, 5' RACE with UMI labels, was used to prepare the TRB cDNA libraries. TCRdb reprocessed the 5' RACE reads and reports one entry per CDR3 protein, with no DNA. The listing contains over 100,000 distinct CDR3 sequences. Germline CDR1 reads MNHEY; CDR2 reads SMNVEV (reference sequence). This CDR3 has 16 amino acids. V usage is TRBV27 and J usage is TRBJ2-1; the D gene TCRdb calls, TRBD2, cannot be checked with no DNA. The receptor was derived from a human donor in good health. Some clones in this sample may be carry-over from other donors' samples. Material: naive CXCR3- CD8+ T cells from blood. The subset denotes: CD45RO-CCR7+CD27+CD95- naive CD8+ T cells lacking CXCR3 (TNR3-). CDR3 amino acids: CASSLSGGPSYNEQFF.